This TCR beta chain was sequenced for a study of T cells after yellow fever vaccination. The study's findings and limits: By day 5 rather than day 15, the secondary response had peaked, though it was weaker.

The CDR3 has 16 residues. CDR1 is MNHEY and CDR2 is SVGAGI in the germline V gene. Trimming took 0 bases from V and 2 from J, leaving 11 bases between them. The study made its TCR cDNA through 5'RACE template switching. That step introduced a universal primer site along with UMIs. TCRdb re-derived calls from the 5' RACE reads in MiXCR, one entry per CDR3 protein. This sample has about 160,000 distinct CDR3 sequences, with about 7% found just once. This clonotype has at least ten counts. Its antigen is currently unknown. This clonotype was sampled from a man in his late teens or twenties who received the YFV17D yellow fever vaccine. This chain connects TRBV6-5 to TRBJ1-3; D is ambiguous. Sequenced material: CD4+ T cells sorted from PBMCs, taken less than 6 days after the first yellow fever vaccination. The CDR3 region is CASSYSPGMTGNTIYF. The CDR3, as DNA: TGTGCCAGCAGTTACTCCCCGGGGATGACTGGAAACACCATATATTTT.